This is a list of T cell receptor beta chains from one sample in a study of human T cells and chemical hapten exposure. Using its own MiXCR run on the RACE reads, TCRdb lists one record per CDR3 protein. The data contain around 34,000 distinct CDR3 sequences, 5.5% to 7.5% of them singletons. Sequenced here: whole blood, sampled in connection with sensitization to the hapten diphenylcyclopropenone (DPC). All receptors come from a woman aged 30 to 39 with alopecia areata. Some clones in this sample may be carry-over from other donors' samples. CDR3s leave out the opening cysteine and the closing phenylalanine or tryptophan. Each record gives: CDR3 length, V gene, CDR3 protein.

11,TRBV10-3,ASPAGGRETQY
12,TRBV29-1,SVAPGAGANVLT
11,TRBV29-1,SVRPRGTDTQY
15,TRBV15,ATSPLWDRGHVQPQH
16,TRBV4-3,ASSQDSEGVSPTGELF
13,TRBV5-4,ASSLPGSMNTEAF
12,TRBV28,ASRPAGLNYEQY
12,TRBV9,ASSVRDGAYEQY
13,TRBV12-3/TRBV12-4,ASSPLLSGNYGYT
12,TRBV7-2,ASSLRGGDYGYT
11,TRBV6-5,ASQRSGANVLT
12,TRBV6-2/TRBV6-3,ASRPTGYSYEQY
11,TRBV5-1,ASSRQGGYEQY
10,TRBV12-3/TRBV12-4,ASQQGGQPQH
12,TRBV27,ASRETGRGSPLH
15,TRBV4-1,ASSQQQGNSGANVLT
12,TRBV12-3/TRBV12-4,ASSFTGQGSPLH
15,TRBV6-2/TRBV6-3,ASRPTTGAPLINEQF
15,TRBV6-5,ASSSGGGALVTDTQY
13,TRBV4-1,ASSQDPGSSYEQY
17,TRBV28,ASSSEGRRAGGPPATQY
13,TRBV2,ASGTSGGVVETQY
13,TRBV12-3/TRBV12-4,ATSGGRLSTDTQY
11,TRBV6-1,ASRPGLLDTQY
12,TRBV5-1,ASSPWTEYNEQF
11,TRBV7-2,ASSLRDRDGYT
11,TRBV6-2/TRBV6-3,ASSYDRGTEAF
11,TRBV3-1,ASSQDVKISPT